This record concerns one T cell receptor (beta chain) sequence. As yet, its antigen is unknown. The data are from a study of response to subunit inactivated influenza vaccine. TCRdb called the RT-PCR reads again in MiXCR, with one record for every CDR3 protein. The table has a few hundred thousand distinct CDR3 sequences, around a fifth seen once. Germline V CDR1 and CDR2: LGHDT, YNNKEL (reference sequence). V gave up 8 bases and J gave up 4 bases, with 15 bases separating them. The CDR3 extends over 14 amino acids. Overall study results and limits: Authors suggested that a seasonal influenza vaccination recruits few new T cells each time.

The sample was PBMCs from blood, taken less than 22 months after vaccination. This TCR was sampled from a man in his fifties or sixties who received an inactivated influenza vaccine. V usage is TRBV3-1 and J usage is TRBJ1-3, with D hard to call. CDR3 amino acids: CASRRGGSGNTIYF. CDR3 in DNA: TGTGCCAGCCGCCGGGGAGGATCCGGAAACACCATATATTTT.